These 30 T cell receptor beta chains share one sample of origin, sequenced in a study of blood T cell repertoires in COVID-19. Using immunoSEQ multiplex PCR, the repertoire was profiled, and TCRdb retains in-frame clones only, with some absent. The table has approximately 120,000 clones, 70% to 75% seen once. The specimen was peripheral blood. The receptors shown here come from an elderly man with COVID-19, enrolled during active disease.

The chain uses TRBV10-3 and TRBJ1-2; the D gene is possibly TRBD1 (6 bases). V was trimmed by 3 bases and J by 8 bases, leaving 7 bases between them. This CDR3 region has 11 residues. CDR1 is ENHRY and CDR2 is SYGVKD in the germline V gene. This CDR3 reads CAISDGGGYTF. For the CDR3, the DNA is TGTGCCATCAGTGATGGGGGCGGCTACACCTTC.

V usage is TRBV5-1 and J usage is TRBJ1-1, with D perhaps TRBD1 (5 bases). The V end lost 0 bases, the J end lost 8 bases, and 14 bases lay between the germline ends. The germline V gene has CDR1 SGHRS and CDR2 YFSETQ. The length of the CDR3 is 14 residues. The DNA for the CDR3 is TGCGCCAGCAGCTTGGAGGGGACTTTCGGAGAAGCTTTCTTT. It translates to CASSLEGTFGEAFF.

The chain links TRBV3-1 (or the pseudogene TRBV3-2) to TRBJ1-2; D perhaps matches TRBD1 (6 bases). This CDR3 comprises 14 residues. CDR1 and CDR2 from the germline V gene are LGHDT and YNNKEL (reference sequence). The ends were cut back, 0 bases at V and 3 bases at J, with 8 bases in the middle. The CDR3 loop reads CASSQDRGYYGYTF. In DNA form, the CDR3 reads TGTGCCAGCAGCCAAGACAGGGGCTACTATGGCTACACCTTC.

This rearrangement joins TRBV5-5 to TRBJ1-4; TRBD1 matches 7 bases. The CDR3 spans 15 residues. V lost 4 bases and J lost 1; bases outside the gene matches: 4. Germline CDR1 reads SGHKS; CDR2 reads YYEKEE (reference sequence). The CDR3, as DNA: TGTGCCAGCAGCAGGGACAGTCTAACTAATGAAAAACTGTTTTTT. Amino acid sequence: CASSRDSLTNEKLFF.

The rearrangement joins TRBV25-1 to TRBJ1-6, with TRBD1 identical over 9 bases. The trim removed 6 bases at V and 10 bases at J, leaving 7 bases unmatched. The CDR3 is made up of 14 amino acids. CDR1 is MGHDK, CDR2 SYGVNS, per germline. CDR3 DNA sequence: TGTGCCAGCAGCCCCGGGACAGGGTACTCACCCCTCCACTTT. As protein: CASSPGTGYSPLHF.

The genes are TRBV3-1 (or the pseudogene TRBV3-2) and TRBJ2-5, with 12 bases fitting TRBD2. This CDR3 contains 15 residues. Germline V gene sequence: CDR1 LGHDT, CDR2 YNNKEL (reference sequence). V shed 3 bases and J 4 bases; nucleotides not matched to a gene: 3. This CDR3 reads CASSQGTSGRETQYF. The CDR3 DNA reads TGTGCCAGCAGCCAGGGGACTAGCGGGCGAGAGACCCAGTACTTC.

The rearrangement links TRBV6-1 to TRBJ1-4, with 7 positions matching TRBD1. The J segment lost 6 bases and the V segment lost 3 bases, leaving 7 bases of the junction unmatched. The V gene's germline CDR1 is MNHNS and CDR2 SASEGT. The CDR3 length is 15 residues. As DNA, the CDR3 is TGTGCCAGCAGTGAGACGGGACAGTCATATGAAAAACTGTTTTTT. Its protein product is CASSETGQSYEKLFF.

The CDR3 nucleotides are TGTGCCAGCAGCCCCCCGGGAGGGAACGAGCAGTACTTC. Its protein is CASSPPGGNEQYF. This rearrangement joins TRBV7-9 to TRBJ2-7, with TRBD2 matching 8 bases. Germline assignment: CDR1 SEHNR and CDR2 FQNEAQ (reference sequence). V lost 5 bases and J lost 5; bases outside the gene matches: 5. The CDR3 is 13 residues long.

The rearrangement uses TRBV11-1 and TRBJ2-7; D might be TRBD1 (6 bases). The CDR3 contains 15 residues. The germline V and J ends were trimmed by 1 base and 0 bases, with 10 bases remaining between them. Germline assignment: CDR1 SGHAT and CDR2 FQDESV (reference sequence). This chain's CDR3 is CASSLGAGDSYEQYF. CDR3 nucleotides: TGTGCCAGCAGCTTAGGAGCAGGGGACTCCTACGAGCAGTACTTC.

The chain has TRBV19 and TRBJ1-1; 7 bases align to TRBD1. CDR3 length equals 15 residues. Looked up from germline, CDR1 is LNHDA and CDR2 is SQIVND (reference sequence). V was clipped by 6 bases and J by 0 bases; unmatched bases: 7. The CDR3 nucleotides read TGTGCCAGTAGACCAGGGGGTCGAATGAACACTGAAGCTTTCTTT. It encodes CASRPGGRMNTEAFF.

CDR3 region: CASSTYLSGRAREQFF. The CDR3 DNA follows: TGTGCCAGTAGTACATACCTTAGCGGGAGGGCCCGTGAGCAGTTCTTC. J is TRBJ2-1 and V is TRBV19; 11 nucleotides agree with TRBD2. With 4 bases clipped from V and 9 bases from J, the junction kept 11 bases outside the gene matches. The CDR3 totals 16 residues. CDR1 and CDR2 from the germline V gene are LNHDA and SQIVND (reference sequence).

J is TRBJ1-1 and V is TRBV3-1 (or the pseudogene TRBV3-2); D not certain. The CDR3 covers 16 residues. Germline V gene sequence: CDR1 LGHDT, CDR2 YNNKEL (reference sequence). Trimming took off 1 base at V and 0 bases at J, with 12 bases between the two ends. In DNA form, the CDR3 reads TGTGCCAGCAGCCAAGGCGGCGGGATCATGAACACTGAAGCTTTCTTT. Protein: CASSQGGGIMNTEAFF.

In this sample, this clone turned up once. J is TRBJ1-1 and V is TRBV28; TRBD1 aligns across 9 bases. This CDR3 contains 15 residues. V dropped 5 bases and J dropped 4; count of bases not matched to a gene: 8. Looked up from germline, CDR1 is MDHEN and CDR2 is SYDVKM. CDR3 amino acids: CASSLRDRAGTEAFF. The CDR3, as DNA: TGTGCCAGCAGTCTACGGGACAGGGCAGGCACTGAAGCTTTCTTT. The variable domain in full, with the rest retrieved from reference TRBV28 and TRBJ1-1, is DVKVTQSSRYLVKRTGEKVFLECVQDMDHENMFWYRQDPGLGLRLIYFSYDVKMKEKGDIPEGYSVSREKKERFSLILESASTNQTSMYLCASSLRDRAGTEAFFGQGTRLTVV.

This clone was picked up one time. The chain recombines TRBV5-5 with TRBJ2-2; D perhaps matches TRBD2 (5 bases). Trimming shortened V by 1 base and J by 4 bases, and 14 bases separated the two germline ends. Germline V CDR1 and CDR2: SGHKS, YYEKEE (reference sequence). This CDR3 has 16 amino acids. The CDR3: CASSLWWETFTGELFF. Here the CDR3 DNA reads TGTGCCAGCAGCTTGTGGTGGGAGACCTTCACCGGGGAGCTGTTTTTT. Looking up the rest from reference TRBV5-5 and TRBJ2-2 gives the full variable domain: DAGVTQSPTHLIKTRGQQVTLRCSPISGHKSVSWYQQVLGQGPQFIFQYYEKEERGRGNFPDRFSARQFPNYSSELNVNALLLGDSALYLCASSLWWETFTGELFFGEGSRLTVL.

J is TRBJ2-6 and V is TRBV5-1, with a tentative D call TRBD2 (6 bases). The CDR3 covers 14 residues. The V end lost 7 bases, the J end lost 4 bases, and 12 bases lay between the germline ends. CDR1 and CDR2 (germline): SGHRS, YFSETQ. Here the CDR3 DNA reads TGCGCCAGCGGCGGGGATGTCGGGGCCAACGTCCTGACTTTC. It is translated as CASGGDVGANVLTF.

The V call is TRBV6-6, the J call TRBJ2-1, with a possible D match to TRBD2 (6 bases). The germline V and J ends were trimmed by 7 bases and 0 bases, with 10 bases remaining between them. The germline V gene has CDR1 MNHNY and CDR2 SVGAGI (reference sequence). The CDR3 is 14 amino acids. Here the CDR3 DNA reads TGTGCCAGCACCCCGGGAGTCTCCTACAATGAGCAGTTCTTC. It yields the protein CASTPGVSYNEQFF.

J is TRBJ2-7 and V is TRBV7-2; 9 positions match TRBD2. Germline CDR1 SGHTA, CDR2 FQGNSA. V trimming: 2 bases; J trimming: 6 bases; junction bases outside the gene matches: 8. CDR3 size: 15 residues. DNA of the CDR3: TGTGCCAGCAGCTTAACCCCCGGACTAGCGAGCGAGCAGTACTTC. Its translation is CASSLTPGLASEQYF.

This clone was observed a single time. This rearrangement joins TRBV9 to TRBJ2-7; 7 bases are shared with TRBD1. CDR3 length: 13 amino acids. V lost 3 bases and J lost 1; bases outside the gene matches: 1. CDR1 is SGDLS and CDR2 is YYNGEE in the germline V gene. CDR3 coding DNA: TGTGCCAGCAGCGCAGGGGGTTCCTACGAGCAGTACTTC. Translation: CASSAGGSYEQYF.

This chain uses TRBV3-1 (or the pseudogene TRBV3-2) with TRBJ2-5, with a tentative D call TRBD2 (7 bases). V dropped 3 bases and J dropped 3 bases, with 14 bases sitting between them. This CDR3 is built from 15 residues. Per the germline V gene, CDR1 is LGHDT and CDR2 is YNNKEL (reference sequence). CDR3 protein: CASSHRGRGEETQYF. CDR3 DNA sequence: TGTGCCAGCAGCCATCGTGGGAGGGGGGAAGAGACCCAGTACTTC.

In DNA, the CDR3 is TGTGCCAGCTCCGTCCCGGGAGGGCAACTCACAGATACGCAGTATTTT. Amino acid sequence: CASSVPGGQLTDTQYF. The chain joins TRBV28 to TRBJ2-3, with 8 positions matching TRBD2. Germline CDR1 reads MDHEN; CDR2 reads SYDVKM. V gave up 8 bases and J gave up 2 bases; unmatched junction bases: 12. The CDR3 loop spans 16 amino acids.

The rearrangement joins TRBV15 to TRBJ1-1, with no clear D. This CDR3 comprises 15 residues. V was clipped by 0 bases and J by 0 bases, with 8 bases between them. Germline V gene lookup returns CDR1 LNHNV and CDR2 YYDKDF (reference sequence). The CDR3 DNA is TGTGCCACCAGCAGAGATTTGTTCTTGAACACTGAAGCTTTCTTT. This gives the protein CATSRDLFLNTEAFF.

V usage is TRBV5-6 and J usage is TRBJ2-7, with TRBD2 matching over 11 bases. Germline V gene sequence: CDR1 SGHDT, CDR2 YYEEEE. J lost 3 bases, V lost 1 base, and 0 bases had no gene match. The CDR3 is made up of 14 amino acids. The CDR3 DNA reads as TGTGCCAGCAGCTTGACTAGCGGGAGCTACGAGCAGTACTTC. Translation gives CASSLTSGSYEQYF.

The genes are TRBV5-8 and TRBJ2-5; 9 bases line up with TRBD1. CDR3 length: 15 amino acids. Germline V gene sequence: CDR1 SGHTS, CDR2 YDEGEE. Trimming at V came to 2 bases and at J to 5 bases, leaving 7 bases not matched to a gene. CDR3 bases: TGTGCCAGCAGCTTACTAGGACAGGGGCATGAGACCCAGTACTTC. It encodes CASSLLGQGHETQYF.

The chain couples TRBV28 to TRBJ2-7, with 7 bases matching TRBD1. The CDR3 is made up of 20 amino acids. Per germline, CDR1 MDHEN and CDR2 SYDVKM. Trimming cost V 5 bases and J 2 bases; bases outside gene matches: 24. The CDR3 DNA reads as TGTGCCAGCAGTGGCCCCTGGCCAATCACCGGGACAGTGACGACCTACGAGCAGTACTTC. Translation: CASSGPWPITGTVTTYEQYF.

This clone has more than one count but fewer than ten. The gene calls are TRBV14 and TRBJ2-7, with 12 bases lining up with TRBD2. Germline V gene data show CDR1 as SGHDN and CDR2 as FVKESK. Germline trimming cut 3 bases from V and 3 bases from J; bases unmatched to any gene: 12. The CDR3 runs 18 residues. CDR3: CASSHGLAGTLKGYEQYF. The CDR3 coding sequence is TGTGCCAGCAGCCACGGACTAGCGGGGACCCTAAAAGGCTACGAGCAGTACTTC.

The chain is built from TRBV7-9 and TRBJ1-1; D might be TRBD1 (5 bases). V was pared by 2 bases and J by 5 bases, with 12 bases between. This CDR3 has 14 residues. CDR1 SEHNR and CDR2 FQNEAQ come from the germline V gene (reference sequence). CDR3: CASSLTQGWTEAFF. The CDR3 nucleotides read TGTGCCAGCAGCTTAACCCAGGGTTGGACTGAAGCTTTCTTT.

The genes are TRBV28 and TRBJ2-7; 7 bases map to TRBD2. J was trimmed by 0 bases and V by 6 bases; bases with no gene match: 2. The germline gives CDR1 MDHEN, CDR2 SYDVKM. The CDR3 length is 13 residues. CDR3 in amino acids: CASSWTSSYEQYF. In DNA, the CDR3 is TGTGCCAGCAGCTGGACTAGCTCCTACGAGCAGTACTTC.

Here the CDR3 reads CASSPANSYNEQFF. CDR3 DNA: TGTGCCAGCTCACCAGCTAATTCCTACAATGAGCAGTTCTTC. The chain recombines TRBV18 with TRBJ2-1, with D uncertain. The length of the CDR3 is 14 residues. V was pared by 2 bases and J by 1 base, with 6 bases between. Looked up from germline, CDR1 is KGHSH and CDR2 is LQKENI.

CDR3 coding DNA: TGCAGCGTTGGGGCCGCTCAAGGACTAGACGAGCAGTACTTC. It translates to CSVGAAQGLDEQYF. The chain uses TRBV29-1 and TRBJ2-7; 7 positions agree with TRBD2. Unmatched junction bases numbered 11, after V lost 4 bases and J lost 5 bases. CDR3 length: 14 residues. Germline V gene data show CDR1 as SQVTM and CDR2 as ANQGSEA.

This clone was recorded a few times. The genes are TRBV9 and TRBJ2-1; TRBD1 aligns across 9 bases. J lost 4 bases, V lost 2 bases, and 4 bases had no gene match. The germline gives CDR1 SGDLS, CDR2 YYNGEE. This CDR3 has 15 amino acids. The CDR3: CASSVTTGGYNEQFF. The CDR3 DNA is TGTGCCAGCAGCGTTACGACAGGGGGGTACAATGAGCAGTTCTTC. The full variable domain, with the rest looked up from reference TRBV9 and TRBJ2-1, is DSGVTQTPKHLITATGQRVTLRCSPRSGDLSVYWYQQSLDQGLQFLIQYYNGEERAKGNILERFSAQQFPDLHSELNLSSLELGDSALYFCASSVTTGGYNEQFFGPGTRLTVL.